The present entry profiles one T cell receptor beta chain with its context. Antigen unknown. This entry is derived from a study of T cell responses to AZD1222 COVID-19 vaccine. The V gene's germline CDR1 is LGHNA and CDR2 YNFKEQ. J gave up 7 bases and V 5 bases, and 9 bases lay outside the gene matches. The CDR3 has 15 residues. Some clones are missing from TCRdb's copy, which holds only in-frame ones; the method was immunoSEQ multiplex PCR. The sample lists 95,000 to 150,000 clones, roughly 82% seen once, with around a quarter in the top ten. Findings and limits, study-wide: Recipients of AZD1222 seropositive at baseline numbered only 6 or 7. Clonal diversity was possibly underestimated, and white British individuals and females predominated among donors.

The input for sequencing was peripheral blood, taken 28 days after the second AZD1222 dose. The origin of this receptor is an adult who received the AZD1222 COVID-19 vaccine. V usage is TRBV4-2 and J usage is TRBJ1-2; 11 nucleotides agree with TRBD1. The CDR3 is CASSSRDRGSRGYTF. The CDR3 nucleotides are TGTGCCAGCAGCTCTCGGGACAGGGGGTCCCGTGGCTACACCTTC.